Presented here are 26 T cell receptor beta chains from one specimen sequenced in a study of shared clonotypes between healthy human individuals. Assay: immunoSEQ multiplex PCR; the TCRdb copy retains only in-frame clones and omits some. The table shows 1,500,000 or so clones, with 95% to 97% occurring only once. The material sequenced was naive CD4+ T cells sorted from blood. Subset of the sample: CD45RA+ positively selected. The receptors come from a man younger than 40 in good health.

The chain recombines TRBV28 with TRBJ2-2; no definite D call. Trimming took off 6 bases at V and 0 bases at J, with 11 bases between the two ends. The V gene's germline CDR1 is MDHEN and CDR2 SYDVKM. The CDR3 runs 15 residues. CDR3: CASRGFGPNTGELFF. The CDR3, as DNA: TGTGCCAGCAGGGGGTTTGGTCCGAACACCGGGGAGCTGTTTTTT.

The chain carries TRBV4-1 and TRBJ2-5; no clear D gene. Germline V gene data show CDR1 as MGHRA and CDR2 as YSYEKL. The CDR3 runs to 13 residues. The V end was cut by 5 bases, the J end by 10 bases, with 17 bases between. The CDR3 loop is CASSAGPGLIQYF. The CDR3 DNA follows: TGCGCCAGCAGCGCCGGCCCGGGCCTGATCCAGTACTTC.

The count of this clone is one. The same CDR3 also results from other DNA sequences found in this sample. The chain recombines TRBV9 with TRBJ2-2; D remains unclear. The germline V gene encodes CDR1 SGDLS and CDR2 YYNGEE. There are 13 residues in the CDR3. V lost 2 bases to trimming and J lost 5 bases, with 7 bases between them. The CDR3 nucleotides read TGTGCCAGCAGCGTGGGATCTACCGGGGAGCTGTTTTTT. Translation: CASSVGSTGELFF.

The chain employs TRBV2 and TRBJ2-2, with 8 bases aligning to TRBD1. In germline, CDR1 is SNHLY, CDR2 FYNNEI. The CDR3 consists of 15 residues. With V trimmed by 4 bases and J by 5 bases, 6 bases remained unmatched. CDR3 sequence: CASSARDRRTGELFF. The CDR3 nucleotides read TGTGCCAGCAGTGCACGGGACAGGAGGACCGGGGAGCTGTTTTTT.

The rearrangement uses TRBV5-8 and TRBJ2-1, with a possible D match to TRBD2 (6 bases). The V and J ends lost 4 bases and 1 base respectively, with 15 bases between them. Germline V gives CDR1 SGHTS, CDR2 YDEGEE. The CDR3 spans 16 residues. The CDR3 region is CASSPPAGRSYNEQFF. The CDR3 nucleotides are TGTGCCAGCAGCCCTCCGGCAGGGAGGTCCTACAATGAGCAGTTCTTC.

The chain is built from TRBV7-2 and TRBJ1-1; weak D call: TRBD1 (6 bases). Trimming cost V 3 bases and J 4 bases, with 9 bases left between them. Germline V gives CDR1 SGHTA, CDR2 FQGNSA. The CDR3 length is 13 residues. The CDR3 protein is CASSFIQGTEAFF. CDR3 sequence (DNA): TGTGCCAGCAGCTTTATACAGGGCACTGAAGCTTTCTTT.

The chain is built from TRBV15 and TRBJ1-2; 8 bases fit TRBD1. CDR1 is LNHNV and CDR2 is YYDKDF in the germline V gene (reference sequence). This CDR3 region has 15 residues. V shed 3 bases, J shed 7 bases, and the junction held 10 bases outside the gene matches. The CDR3 sequence: CATSSGTQGAGGYTF. CDR3 nucleotides: TGTGCCACCAGCAGCGGCACCCAGGGGGCCGGTGGCTACACCTTC.

This chain joins TRBV7-8 and TRBJ2-2, with 12 bases aligning to TRBD2. The CDR3 is made up of 18 amino acids. With 6 bases clipped from V and 1 base from J, the junction kept 9 bases outside the gene matches. Germline V gene data show CDR1 as SGHVS and CDR2 as FQNEAQ. CDR3 protein: CASSFRTSGAVNTGELFF. As DNA, the CDR3 is TGTGCCAGCAGTTTTAGGACTAGCGGGGCCGTGAACACCGGGGAGCTGTTTTTT.

The chain uses TRBV11-3 and TRBJ1-3; 7 nucleotides agree with TRBD1. The CDR3 length is 15 residues. Unmatched junction bases numbered 0, after V lost 1 base and J lost 0 bases. Per germline, CDR1 SGHNT and CDR2 YENEEA. In DNA form, the CDR3 reads TGTGCCAGCAGCTTAGCAGGGGGCTCTGGAAACACCATATATTTT. This translates into CASSLAGGSGNTIYF.

The chain combines TRBV14 with TRBJ1-1, with 8 bases identical to TRBD1. V lost 2 bases to trimming and J lost 4 bases; unmatched junction nucleotides: 6. The CDR3 consists of 15 residues. Germline V gene lookup returns CDR1 SGHDN and CDR2 FVKESK. The CDR3 loop is CASSQNRGWLTEAFF. Written as DNA, the CDR3 is TGTGCCAGCAGCCAAAACAGGGGGTGGCTCACTGAAGCTTTCTTT.

The CDR3 region is CASSLVSGRYEQYF. The DNA of the CDR3 is TGTGCCAGCAGCTTAGTGTCGGGACGCTACGAGCAGTACTTC. The V gene is TRBV7-2, the J gene TRBJ2-7, with D perhaps being TRBD1 or TRBD2 (5 bases each). The germline V and J ends were trimmed by 1 base and 3 bases, with 10 bases remaining between them. This CDR3 is built from 14 residues. Germline V gives CDR1 SGHTA, CDR2 FQGNSA.

V usage is TRBV9 and J usage is TRBJ1-1; D is uncertain. CDR1 and CDR2 from the germline V gene are SGDLS and YYNGEE. Trimming removed 0 bases at V and 1 base at J, with 13 bases between. The CDR3 is made up of 16 amino acids. CDR3 coding DNA: TGTGCCAGCAGCGTAGGGTCGGACGGACGGAACACTGAAGCTTTCTTT. Encoded protein: CASSVGSDGRNTEAFF. Based on the CDR3 plus reference TRBV9 and TRBJ1-1, the full variable domain is DSGVTQTPKHLITATGQRVTLRCSPRSGDLSVYWYQQSLDQGLQFLIQYYNGEERAKGNILERFSAQQFPDLHSELNLSSLELGDSALYFCASSVGSDGRNTEAFFGQGTRLTVV.

The chain joins TRBV11-2 to TRBJ2-7; the D is unclear. This CDR3 has 14 amino acids. V was cut by 3 bases and J by 2 bases, with 11 bases left in between. Germline V CDR1 and CDR2: SGHAT, FQNNGV. CDR3 in DNA: TGTGCCAGCAGCTTTAGGCGAGACACCTACGAGCAGTACTTC. Its translation: CASSFRRDTYEQYF. Based on the CDR3 plus reference TRBV11-2 and TRBJ2-7, the full variable domain is EAGVAQSPRYKIIEKRQSVAFWCNPISGHATLYWYQQILGQGPKLLIQFQNNGVVDDSQLPKDRFSAERLKGVDSTLKIQPAKLEDSAVYLCASSFRRDTYEQYFGPGTRLTVT.

Details on this clone: Other DNA sequences of this sample code for an identical CDR3. The rearrangement links TRBV18 to TRBJ1-1; D perhaps matches TRBD1 (5 bases). Germline V gene sequence: CDR1 KGHSH, CDR2 LQKENI. The germline V and J ends were trimmed by 0 bases and 4 bases, with 6 bases remaining between them. CDR3 length equals 13 residues. This chain's CDR3 is CASSPPGLTEAFF. For the CDR3, the DNA is TGTGCCAGCTCACCACCGGGGCTCACTGAAGCTTTCTTT.

This clone was detected once. CDR3 in amino acids: CASSNNRAEEQFF. CDR3 nucleotides: TGTGCCAGTAGTAACAACAGGGCAGAGGAGCAGTTCTTC. The chain recombines TRBV19 with TRBJ2-1; TRBD1 is a possible D gene (6 bases). This CDR3 region has 13 residues. Germline V gives CDR1 LNHDA, CDR2 SQIVND (reference sequence). V gave up 4 bases and J gave up 10 bases, with 14 bases separating them. The entire variable domain, with the rest obtained from reference TRBV19 and TRBJ2-1, is as follows: DGGITQSPKYLFRKEGQNVTLSCEQNLNHDAMYWYRQDPGQGLRLIYYSQIVNDFQKGDIAEGYSVSREKKESFPLTVTSAQKNPTAFYLCASSNNRAEEQFFGPGTRLTVL.

V gene TRBV5-8 combines with J gene TRBJ2-7; D is ambiguous. Germline lookup yields CDR1 SGHTS and CDR2 YDEGEE. V gave up 0 bases and J gave up 4 bases, with 2 bases separating them. The CDR3 is 11 residues long. For the CDR3, the DNA is TGTGCCAGCAGCTTGGTGTACGAGCAGTACTTC. Protein product: CASSLVYEQYF.

This clone came up once. The chain employs TRBV4-3 and TRBJ1-1; maybe TRBD1 (6 bases). The ends were cut back, 4 bases at V and 2 bases at J, with 23 bases in the middle. The germline gives CDR1 LGHNA, CDR2 YSLEER. The CDR3 length is 18 residues. The CDR3 loop is CASSPGRSSRDINTEAFF. The CDR3 DNA reads as TGCGCCAGCAGCCCTGGACGTTCCTCAAGGGACATCAACACTGAAGCTTTCTTT.

The CDR3 loop reads CASRLSGDTQYF. CDR3 nucleotides: TGTGCCAGCAGACTATCCGGGGATACGCAGTATTTT. This chain joins TRBV2 and TRBJ2-3; D not resolved. V was cut by 6 bases and J by 6 bases, with 10 bases left in between. The CDR3 contains 12 residues. The V gene's germline CDR1 is SNHLY and CDR2 FYNNEI.

This chain connects TRBV25-1 to TRBJ2-2; D not certain. V lost 10 bases to trimming and J lost 5 bases, with 11 bases between them. This CDR3 contains 12 residues. CDR1 and CDR2 from the germline V gene are MGHDK and SYGVNS. Written as DNA, the CDR3 is TGTGCCACTATAGGTTCGACCGGGGAGCTGTTTTTT. It codes for CATIGSTGELFF.

This clone was observed once. The J gene is TRBJ2-3, the V gene TRBV9; 8 bases agree with TRBD1. The ends lost 6 bases at V and 0 bases at J; junction bases unmatched: 9. This CDR3 comprises 16 residues. CDR1 is SGDLS and CDR2 is YYNGEE in the germline V gene. CDR3 coding DNA: TGTGCCAGCATCCCACGCCAGGGGGCAAGCACAGATACGCAGTATTTT. This codes for CASIPRQGASTDTQYF.

The chain uses TRBV7-9 and TRBJ2-7; a possible D gene is TRBD2 (5 bases). Trimming took off 5 bases at V and 4 bases at J, with 18 bases between the two ends. This CDR3 has 15 amino acids. The V gene's germline CDR1 is SEHNR and CDR2 FQNEAQ (reference sequence). In DNA, the CDR3 is TGTGCCAGCAGCCCAGCCGTTTTAGGACTTTACGAGCAGTACTTC. Protein sequence: CASSPAVLGLYEQYF. Full variable domain (outside the CDR3, taken from reference TRBV7-9 and TRBJ2-7): DTGVSQNPRHKITKRGQNVTFRCDPISEHNRLYWYRQTLGQGPEFLTYFQNEAQLEKSRLLSDRFSAERPKGSFSTLEIQRTEQGDSAMYLCASSPAVLGLYEQYFGPGTRLTVT.

The chain combines TRBV5-1 with TRBJ2-5; possible D gene TRBD2, 5 bases. This CDR3 is 12 amino acids long. Germline V gives CDR1 SGHRS, CDR2 YFSETQ. V was trimmed by 7 bases and J by 2 bases, leaving 9 bases between them. CDR3 region: CASGLEQETQYF. In nucleotides, the CDR3 is TGCGCCAGCGGACTGGAACAAGAGACCCAGTACTTC. Based on the CDR3 plus reference TRBV5-1 and TRBJ2-5, the full variable domain is KAGVTQTPRYLIKTRGQQVTLSCSPISGHRSVSWYQQTPGQGLQFLFEYFSETQRNKGNFPGRFSGRQFSNSRSEMNVSTLELGDSALYLCASGLEQETQYFGPGTRLLVL.

The chain links TRBV19 to TRBJ2-2, with D perhaps TRBD2 (5 bases). CDR1 and CDR2 from the germline V gene are LNHDA and SQIVND (reference sequence). The CDR3 loop spans 16 amino acids. V dropped 3 bases and J dropped 1 base, with 12 bases sitting between them. CDR3 amino acids: CASSMTRVGNTGELFF. CDR3 in DNA: TGTGCCAGTAGTATGACGAGGGTAGGGAACACCGGGGAGCTGTTTTTT.

The gene calls are TRBV5-4 and TRBJ2-1; TRBD1 agrees at 8 bases. CDR3 length equals 16 residues. The V gene end was trimmed by 0 bases and the J gene end by 5 bases; junction bases not matched to a gene: 7. Germline loops: CDR1 SGHNT, CDR2 YYREEE (reference sequence). The CDR3 loop reads CASSLGPGTGDNEQFF. CDR3 bases: TGTGCCAGCAGCTTGGGCCCCGGGACAGGTGACAATGAGCAGTTCTTC. The whole variable domain, filled in from reference TRBV5-4 and TRBJ2-1, reads ETGVTQSPTHLIKTRGQQVTLRCSSQSGHNTVSWYQQALGQGPQFIFQYYREEENGRGNFPPRFSGLQFPNYSSELNVNALELDDSALYLCASSLGPGTGDNEQFFGPGTRLTVL.

The V and J genes are TRBV11-3 and TRBJ2-5; 10 nucleotides match TRBD1. The CDR3 runs to 14 residues. V lost 5 bases to trimming and J lost 5 bases; unmatched junction nucleotides: 5. Germline V gives CDR1 SGHNT, CDR2 YENEEA. CDR3 DNA: TGTGCCAGCAGCCGACAGGGGGCAGGGGAGACCCAGTACTTC. The encoded protein is CASSRQGAGETQYF.

The J gene is TRBJ2-3, the V gene TRBV10-1; TRBD1 might be the D (6 bases). V was pared by 3 bases and J by 5 bases, with 15 bases between. Germline CDR1 reads WNHNN; CDR2 reads SYGVQD (reference sequence). This CDR3 spans 15 amino acids. CDR3 region: CASSDPAGAQDTQYF. The CDR3 DNA reads TGCGCCAGCAGTGATCCGGCAGGGGCTCAAGATACGCAGTATTTT.